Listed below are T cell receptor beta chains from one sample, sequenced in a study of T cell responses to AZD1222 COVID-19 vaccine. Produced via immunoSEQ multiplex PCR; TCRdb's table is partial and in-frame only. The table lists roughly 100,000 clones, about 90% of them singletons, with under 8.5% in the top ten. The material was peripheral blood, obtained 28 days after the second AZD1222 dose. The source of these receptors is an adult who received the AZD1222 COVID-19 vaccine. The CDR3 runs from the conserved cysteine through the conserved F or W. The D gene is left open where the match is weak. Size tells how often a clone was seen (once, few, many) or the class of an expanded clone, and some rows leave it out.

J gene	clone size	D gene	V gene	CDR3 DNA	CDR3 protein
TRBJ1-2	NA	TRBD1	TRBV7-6	TGTGCCAGCAGCCAGGGACAGCCGTCCTATGGCTACACCTTC	CASSQGQPSYGYTF
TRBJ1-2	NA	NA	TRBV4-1	TGCGCCAGCAGCGGGAGACTGGCCTTAGCCTCCTATGGCTACACCTTC	CASSGRLALASYGYTF
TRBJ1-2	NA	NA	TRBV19	TGTGCCAGTAGTATTATGGCAGACTATGGCTACACCTTC	CASSIMADYGYTF
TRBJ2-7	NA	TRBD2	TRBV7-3	TGTGCCAGCAGCTTAGGGAGGGGACCCTACGAGCAGTACTTC	CASSLGRGPYEQYF
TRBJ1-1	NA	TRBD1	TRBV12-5	TGTGCTAGTGGTTTGGCGGGGACAGGAACTTTCTTT	CASGLAGTGTFF
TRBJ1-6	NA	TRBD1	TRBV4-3	TGCGCCAGCAGCCAAGAGGGACAGCTTTCACCCCTCCACTTT	CASSQEGQLSPLHF
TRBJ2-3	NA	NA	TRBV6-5	TGTGCCAGCGCGACCTACACAGATACGCAGTATTTT	CASATYTDTQYF
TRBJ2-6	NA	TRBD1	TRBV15	TGTGCCACCGGGACAGGTTTCTCTGGGGCCAACGTCCTGACTTTC	CATGTGFSGANVLTF
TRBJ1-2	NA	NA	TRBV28	TGTGCCAGCAGGGAGAAGGTCCCTGGCTACACCTTC	CASREKVPGYTF
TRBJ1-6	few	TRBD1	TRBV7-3	TGTGTCAGGACCTTCGGGACAGGGTTTGATAATTCACCCCTCCACTTT	CVRTFGTGFDNSPLHF
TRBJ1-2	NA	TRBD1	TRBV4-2	TGTGCCAGCAGCGGGGGACAGCGACTGTATGGCTACACCTTC	CASSGGQRLYGYTF
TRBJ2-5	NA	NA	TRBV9	TGTGCCAGCAGCGTAGTGTTCGGGGGCGGAGAGACCCAGTACTTC	CASSVVFGGGETQYF
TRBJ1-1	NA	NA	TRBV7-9	TGTGCCAGCAGCTTATCCGGGGACGTTCTAGGCCTGAACACTGAAGCTTTCTTT	CASSLSGDVLGLNTEAFF
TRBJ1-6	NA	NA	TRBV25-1	TGTGCCAGCAGTGAATGGGGTTCACCCCTCCACTTT	CASSEWGSPLHF
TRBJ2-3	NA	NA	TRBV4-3	TGCGCCAGCAGCCAAGTGCTTACGGGGGGCACAGATACGCAGTATTTT	CASSQVLTGGTDTQYF
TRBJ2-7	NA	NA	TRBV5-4	TGTGCCAGCAGCTTGGTCGGCTCCTCCTACGAGCAGTACTTC	CASSLVGSSYEQYF
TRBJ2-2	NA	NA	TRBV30	TGTGCCTGGAGTGAAGGAGGGGAGGACACCGGGGAGCTGTTTTTT	CAWSEGGEDTGELFF
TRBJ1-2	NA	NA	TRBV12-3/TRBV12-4	TGTGCCAGCAGCTCGGACCTTATTCGTGGCTACACCTTC	CASSSDLIRGYTF
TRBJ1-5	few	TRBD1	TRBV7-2	TGTGCCAGCAGCCCTGGGACAGGCCTTCAGCCCCAGCATTTT	CASSPGTGLQPQHF
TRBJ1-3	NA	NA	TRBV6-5	TGTGCCAGCAGTAATTTCAGGAGCTCTGGAAACACCATATATTTT	CASSNFRSSGNTIYF
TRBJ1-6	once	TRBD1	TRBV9	TGTGCCAGCAGCGCACAGGGGGCTCAATCACCCCTCCACTTT	CASSAQGAQSPLHF
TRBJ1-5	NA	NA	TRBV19	TGTGCCAGTAGAGCGTGGTCAGACAATCAGCCCCAGCATTTT	CASRAWSDNQPQHF
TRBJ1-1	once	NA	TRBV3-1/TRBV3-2	TGTGCCAGCAGCCCACACCGGGAGAACACTGAAGCTTTCTTT	CASSPHRENTEAFF
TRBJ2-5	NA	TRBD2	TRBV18	TGTGCCAGCTCTCCCGGGGGGTACCAAGAGACCCAGTACTTC	CASSPGGYQETQYF
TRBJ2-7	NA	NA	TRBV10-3	TGTGCCATCAGTGGGGATGGGTTAAGCTCCTACGAGCAGTACTTC	CAISGDGLSSYEQYF
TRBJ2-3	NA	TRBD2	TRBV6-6	TGTGCCAGCAGCCTAGCGGGGATGGGTGGAGATACGCAGTATTTT	CASSLAGMGGDTQYF
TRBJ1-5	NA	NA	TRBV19	TGTGCCAGTTCCGGGGGGGTGAGCAATCAGCCCCAGCATTTT	CASSGGVSNQPQHF
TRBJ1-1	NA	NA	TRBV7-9	TGTGCCAGCAGCGGGTGGACAGACGCGAACACTGAAGCTTTCTTT	CASSGWTDANTEAFF
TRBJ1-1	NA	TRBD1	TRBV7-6	TGTGCCAGCAGCTCAACACCAGACAGGGGGAACACTGAAGCTTTCTTT	CASSSTPDRGNTEAFF
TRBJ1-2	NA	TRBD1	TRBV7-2	TGTGCCAGCAGCTTAGGAGGGGACAGCGGCTACACCTTC	CASSLGGDSGYTF
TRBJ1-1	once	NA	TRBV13	TGTGCCAGCAGCTTAGGCGACAGCCCCGCTTCGGAAACATCTTTCTTT	CASSLGDSPASETSFF
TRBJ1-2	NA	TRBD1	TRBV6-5	TGTGCCAGCAGCTCCACCGGGACAGGGGACCGCTACACCTTC	CASSSTGTGDRYTF
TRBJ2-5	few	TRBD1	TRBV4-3	TGCGCCAGCAGCCAAACAGGGGGAAGAGAGACCCAGTACTTC	CASSQTGGRETQYF
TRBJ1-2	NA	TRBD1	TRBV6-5	TGTGCCAGCAGTCGAGAGGGGGCCGTAACGCTTGGCTACACCTTC	CASSREGAVTLGYTF
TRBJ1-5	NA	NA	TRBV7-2	TGTGCCAGCAGCTCACAGGGCTTAAATCAGCCCCAGCATTTT	CASSSQGLNQPQHF
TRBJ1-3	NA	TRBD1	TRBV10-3	TGTGCCATACGGGACAGCTCTGGAAACACCATATATTTT	CAIRDSSGNTIYF
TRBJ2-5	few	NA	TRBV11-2	TGTGCCAGCAGCCCTCTGGCGGTCGCAAGCGGGTCCCAGTACTTC	CASSPLAVASGSQYF
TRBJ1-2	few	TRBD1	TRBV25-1	TGTGCCAGCAGTGATGATGGACAGGATAAGGGATACTATGGCTACACCTTC	CASSDDGQDKGYYGYTF
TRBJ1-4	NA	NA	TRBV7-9	TGTGCCCTCGGTGATACAACTAATGAAAAACTGTTTTTT	CALGDTTNEKLFF
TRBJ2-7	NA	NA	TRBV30	TGTGCCTGGAATCGGGCTGGGCGACGGAGCTCCTACGAGCAGTACTTC	CAWNRAGRRSSYEQYF
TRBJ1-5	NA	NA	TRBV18	TGTGCCAGCTCACCGGTAAGGGGAAGCAATCAGCCCCAGCATTTT	CASSPVRGSNQPQHF
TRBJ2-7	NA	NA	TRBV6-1	TGTGCCAGCCGCTGGAGGGTTGATGGTCACGAGCAGTACTTC	CASRWRVDGHEQYF
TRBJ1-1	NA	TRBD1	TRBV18	TGTGCCAGCTCACAGGGGGCCAAAATGAACACTGAAGCTTTCTTT	CASSQGAKMNTEAFF
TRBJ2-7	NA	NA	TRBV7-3	TGTGCCAGCAGCTTATCCCCAGCGGAACCCTACGAGCAGTACTTC	CASSLSPAEPYEQYF
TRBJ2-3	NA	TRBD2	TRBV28	TGTGCCAGCAGTTTAGACTCCGGGCTAGCGGGGGTAGTCGGTATAGATACGCAGTATTTT	CASSLDSGLAGVVGIDTQYF
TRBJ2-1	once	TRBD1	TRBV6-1	TGTGCCAGCAGTGCCGCCTGGGACAGGGTTTACAATGAGCAGTTCTTC	CASSAAWDRVYNEQFF
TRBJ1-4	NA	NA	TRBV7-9	TGTGCCAGCAGCTTCCCAGGGGCCCTAGAAAAACTGTTTTTT	CASSFPGALEKLFF
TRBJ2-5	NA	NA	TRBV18	TGTGCCAGCTCACCACAACGTGGCGAGACCCAGTACTTC	CASSPQRGETQYF
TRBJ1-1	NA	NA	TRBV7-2	TGTGCCAGCAGCTTCGCCAGGCGGGGGACTGAAGCTTTCTTT	CASSFARRGTEAFF
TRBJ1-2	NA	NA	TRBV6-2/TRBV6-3	TGTGCCAGCAGTTACTACCCCGCCCCACAGGGCAGAGTCACCTTC	CASSYYPAPQGRVTF
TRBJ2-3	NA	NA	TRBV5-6	TGTGCCAGCAGCTTGATCGTGGAAGCGGGTGGGGCAGATACGCAGTATTTT	CASSLIVEAGGADTQYF
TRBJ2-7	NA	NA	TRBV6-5	TGTGCCAGCAGTTCCACCGGGACCGGCTCCTACGAGCAGTACTTC	CASSSTGTGSYEQYF
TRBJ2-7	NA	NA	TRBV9	TGTGCCAGCAGCGTAGGCCCCCAGGATGTAATCTACGAGCAGTACTTC	CASSVGPQDVIYEQYF
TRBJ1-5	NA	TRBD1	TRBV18	TGTGCCAGCTCACCAGGGACAGGGGGCGAACAGCCCCAGCATTTT	CASSPGTGGEQPQHF
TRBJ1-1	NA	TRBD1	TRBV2	TGTGCCAGCAGGGGGACAGGGAACACTGAAGCTTTCTTT	CASRGTGNTEAFF
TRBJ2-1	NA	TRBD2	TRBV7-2	TGTGCCAGCAGCCTTACCGGGACTAATACCAATGAGCAGTTCTTC	CASSLTGTNTNEQFF
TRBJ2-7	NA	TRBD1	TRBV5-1	TGCGCCAGCAGCAAGGGACAGGGAGGGGTCTACGAGCAGTACTTC	CASSKGQGGVYEQYF
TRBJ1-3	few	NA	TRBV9	TGTGCCAGCAGCGTAGTCCCGGGTGACACCATATATTTT	CASSVVPGDTIYF